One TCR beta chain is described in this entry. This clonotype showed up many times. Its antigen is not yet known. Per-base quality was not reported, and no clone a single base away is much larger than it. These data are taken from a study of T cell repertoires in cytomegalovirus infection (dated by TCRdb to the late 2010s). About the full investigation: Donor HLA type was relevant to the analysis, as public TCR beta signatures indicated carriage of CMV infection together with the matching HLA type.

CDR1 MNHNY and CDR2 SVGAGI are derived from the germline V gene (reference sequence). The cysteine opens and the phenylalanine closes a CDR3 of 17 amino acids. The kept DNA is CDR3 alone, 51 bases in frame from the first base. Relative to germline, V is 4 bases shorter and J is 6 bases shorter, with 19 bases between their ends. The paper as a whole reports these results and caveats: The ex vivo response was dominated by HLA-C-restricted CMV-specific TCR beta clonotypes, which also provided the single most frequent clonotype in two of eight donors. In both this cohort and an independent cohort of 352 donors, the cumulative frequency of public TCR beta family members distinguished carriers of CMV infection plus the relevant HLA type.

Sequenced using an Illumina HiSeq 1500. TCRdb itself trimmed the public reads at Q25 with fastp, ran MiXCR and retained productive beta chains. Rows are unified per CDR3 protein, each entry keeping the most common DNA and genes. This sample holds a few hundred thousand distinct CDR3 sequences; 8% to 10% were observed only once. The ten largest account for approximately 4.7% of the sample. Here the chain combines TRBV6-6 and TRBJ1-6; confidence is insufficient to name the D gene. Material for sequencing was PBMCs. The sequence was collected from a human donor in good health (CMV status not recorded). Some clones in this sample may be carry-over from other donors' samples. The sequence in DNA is TGTGCCAGCAGTTCCCCCTCGAGGTCTGGCAGTAATTCACCCCTCCACTTT. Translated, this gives CASSSPSRSGSNSPLHF.